Listed here are 23 T cell receptor beta chains from one sample, sequenced in a study of T cells after yellow fever vaccination. TCRdb used MiXCR to reprocess the 5' RACE reads, holding one entry per CDR3 protein. The table shows under 550,000 distinct CDR3 sequences, with just over 20% occurring only once. The sample in question was PBMCs, obtained approximately 20 days after the first yellow fever vaccination. The receptors stem from a man aged 18 to 29 who received the YFV17D yellow fever vaccine.

This clonotype was seen repeatedly, ten times or more. The chain employs TRBV5-1 and TRBJ2-7; 12 bases are a match to TRBD1. CDR3 length equals 15 residues. Germline CDR1 SGHRS, CDR2 YFSETQ. The trim removed 0 bases at V and 7 bases at J, leaving 5 bases unmatched. The DNA for the CDR3 is TGCGCCAGCAGCTTGGAGGGACAGGGGGCTGATGAGCAGTACTTC. It codes for CASSLEGQGADEQYF.

The chain recombines TRBV27 with TRBJ1-3; D uncertain. In germline, CDR1 is MNHEY, CDR2 SMNVEV (reference sequence). With 6 bases removed from V and 1 base from J, the gap between germline ends came to 19 bases. This CDR3 contains 17 residues. The CDR3: CASRNLGSAVSGNTIYF. The CDR3 DNA follows: TGTGCCAGCAGAAACTTGGGGTCTGCCGTTTCTGGAAACACCATATATTTT.

The V gene is TRBV7-3, the J gene TRBJ1-5; D is unclear. Trimming pared 2 bases from V and 6 bases from J, leaving 8 bases between. Per the germline V gene, CDR1 is SGHTA and CDR2 is FQGTGA. CDR3 size: 13 residues. CDR3 DNA sequence: TGTGCCAGCAGCTTAGGCTTCGGTCAGCCCCAGCATTTT. This codes for CASSLGFGQPQHF.

This chain links TRBV9 with TRBJ2-4; 7 bases map to TRBD1. Trimming cost V 1 base and J 3 bases; bases outside gene matches: 13. The CDR3 has 18 residues. The germline gives CDR1 SGDLS, CDR2 YYNGEE. In nucleotides, the CDR3 is TGTGCCAGCAGCGTAAACGCCTACACAGGGGTCGGCAAAAACATTCAGTACTTC. Protein product: CASSVNAYTGVGKNIQYF.

This clonotype has only a few counts. The chain is built from TRBV2 and TRBJ2-5; a weak D match, TRBD2 (6 bases). V dropped 10 bases and J dropped 7 bases, with 19 bases sitting between them. The CDR3 loop spans 13 amino acids. The germline gives CDR1 SNHLY, CDR2 FYNNEI. CDR3 sequence reads: CATTRRTEGTQYF. The CDR3 bases are TGTGCCACTACAAGGCGGACGGAGGGGACCCAGTACTTC.

This clonotype was seen a few times. This chain links TRBV7-2 with TRBJ1-5; tentative D call: TRBD1 (6 bases). CDR1 is SGHTA and CDR2 is FQGNSA in the germline V gene. The CDR3 is 14 residues long. Trimming took 5 bases from V and 4 from J, leaving 12 bases between them. CDR3 sequence: CASSIKGGNQPQHF. The CDR3 DNA reads as TGTGCCAGCAGCATTAAAGGGGGGAATCAGCCCCAGCATTTT. The full variable domain, its missing parts supplied by reference TRBV7-2 and TRBJ1-5, is GAGVSQSPSNKVTEKGKDVELRCDPISGHTALYWYRQSLGQGLEFLIYFQGNSAPDKSGLPSDRFSAERTGGSVSTLTIQRTQQEDSAVYLCASSIKGGNQPQHFGDGTRLSIL.

The V gene is TRBV19, the J gene TRBJ1-5; no clear D. The CDR3 totals 11 residues. CDR1 is LNHDA and CDR2 is SQIVND in the germline V gene (reference sequence). Trimming cost V 10 bases and J 9 bases, with 13 bases left between them. The CDR3 loop reads CATEKGGPQHF. CDR3 nucleotide sequence: TGTGCCACCGAAAAAGGTGGGCCCCAGCATTTT.

This chain uses TRBV7-9 with TRBJ1-1; D is undetermined. Germline V gene data show CDR1 as SEHNR and CDR2 as FQNEAQ (reference sequence). V was cut by 6 bases and J by 0 bases, with 14 bases left in between. There are 15 residues in the CDR3. CDR3 residues: CASSFDRSLNTEAFF. The CDR3, as DNA: TGTGCCAGCAGTTTTGACCGATCCCTGAACACTGAAGCTTTCTTT.

This clonotype was counted a single time. The chain combines TRBV20-1 with TRBJ1-4; TRBD1 aligns across 8 bases. This CDR3 comprises 13 residues. V lost 5 bases to trimming and J lost 4 bases; unmatched junction nucleotides: 3. The germline gives CDR1 DFQATT, CDR2 SNEGSKA (reference sequence). CDR3: CSALDRDNEKLFF. CDR3 sequence (DNA): TGCAGTGCTCTGGACAGGGATAATGAAAAACTGTTTTTT.

This clonotype was seen a few times. The V and J genes are TRBV5-1 and TRBJ2-7; D is uncertain. Trimming left V 2 bases short and J 3 bases short, with 12 bases between. Germline V gives CDR1 SGHRS, CDR2 YFSETQ. The CDR3 sequence is 14 residues long. CDR3 protein: CASSLLSPNYEQYF. CDR3 DNA: TGCGCCAGCAGCTTACTTAGCCCCAACTACGAGCAGTACTTC.

The genes are TRBV7-2 and TRBJ2-3; D is uncertain. Germline V CDR1 and CDR2: SGHTA, FQGNSA. The CDR3 length is 14 residues. V shed 5 bases and J shed 3 bases, with 12 bases lying between them. CDR3 residues: CASSPLGWTDTQYF. CDR3 DNA: TGTGCCAGCAGCCCCCTGGGGTGGACAGATACGCAGTATTTT.

This clonotype was seen only a few times. The CDR3 spells CASSRDHTAETQYF. The CDR3 DNA is TGTGCCAGCAGCCGCGACCACACTGCGGAGACCCAGTACTTC. V and J are TRBV7-2 and TRBJ2-5; D is undetermined. The CDR3 is made up of 14 amino acids. Germline V CDR1 and CDR2: SGHTA, FQGNSA. Trimming pared 5 bases from V and 5 bases from J, leaving 15 bases between.

Only a few counts were recorded for this clonotype. The gene calls are TRBV18 and TRBJ2-7; 12 bases agree with TRBD1. Per germline, CDR1 KGHSH and CDR2 LQKENI. V lost 2 bases and J lost 5; bases outside the gene matches: 4. This CDR3 spans 15 amino acids. In DNA, the CDR3 is TGTGCCAGCTCACCAATGGGACAGGGGGCTAACGAGCAGTACGTC. Translated: CASSPMGQGANEQYV.

V gene TRBV28 combines with J gene TRBJ1-2; no reliable D call. The CDR3 runs to 13 residues. Germline CDR1 is MDHEN and CDR2 is SYDVKM. V was trimmed by 2 bases and J by 3 bases, leaving 7 bases between them. The CDR3 sequence is CASSLNWDYGYTF. DNA of the CDR3: TGTGCCAGCAGTTTAAACTGGGACTATGGCTACACCTTC.

The chain joins TRBV11-2 to TRBJ1-4; tentative D call: TRBD1 (6 bases). The CDR3 is made up of 15 amino acids. Germline loops: CDR1 SGHAT, CDR2 FQNNGV. V was pared by 1 base and J by 5 bases, with 11 bases between. In DNA, the CDR3 is TGTGCCAGCAGCTTAGGGGGGGCCGACAATGAAAAACTGTTTTTT. Translating gives CASSLGGADNEKLFF.

This rearrangement joins TRBV6-2 or TRBV6-3 to TRBJ2-7, with 14 nucleotides matching TRBD2. CDR1 and CDR2 from the germline V gene are MNHEY and SVGEGT. With 2 bases clipped from V and 1 base from J, the junction kept 1 base outside the gene matches. This CDR3 is built from 16 residues. The CDR3 reads CASSYGLAGGSYEQYV. CDR3 in DNA: TGTGCCAGCAGTTACGGACTAGCGGGGGGATCCTACGAGCAGTACGTC.

This clonotype was picked up many times. The V gene is TRBV12-3 or TRBV12-4, the J gene TRBJ1-3; TRBD1 is a possible D gene (6 bases). Trimming stripped 9 bases from V and 1 base from J, with 22 bases between. The CDR3 has 17 residues. CDR3 sequence (DNA): TGTGCCAGTATACCGTTTACAGGGACTGTGTCTGGAAACACCATATATTTT. Protein: CASIPFTGTVSGNTIYF.

The V call is TRBV2, the J call TRBJ2-1, with 9 bases lining up with TRBD1. J was trimmed by 5 bases and V by 6 bases; bases with no gene match: 8. The CDR3 covers 15 residues. The germline V gene encodes CDR1 SNHLY and CDR2 FYNNEI. Here the CDR3 DNA reads TGTGCCAGCAGACCCCGGGACAGGGCACACAATGAGCAGTTCTTC. Its protein product is CASRPRDRAHNEQFF.

The CDR3 nucleotides are TGCAGTGCTAATAAGGGGGCGAGGAATCAGCCCCAGCATTTT. This sequence encodes CSANKGARNQPQHF. The J gene is TRBJ1-5, the V gene TRBV20-1, with 7 bases fitting TRBD1. The CDR3 totals 14 residues. Losses at the gene ends were 4 bases for V and 4 bases for J; bases not matched to a gene: 7. Germline V CDR1 and CDR2: DFQATT, SNEGSKA (reference sequence).

V and J are TRBV2 and TRBJ2-1; either TRBD1 or TRBD2 may fit D (6 bases each). The CDR3 consists of 13 residues. V dropped 7 bases and J dropped 9 bases, with 16 bases sitting between them. The germline V gene encodes CDR1 SNHLY and CDR2 FYNNEI. CDR3 amino acids: CASKTGAGGEQFF. The DNA of the CDR3 is TGTGCCAGCAAGACGGGGGCGGGTGGTGAGCAGTTCTTC.

This clonotype was seen only a few times. This rearrangement joins TRBV11-1 to TRBJ2-7; 7 bases match TRBD1. The CDR3 consists of 16 residues. CDR1 SGHAT and CDR2 FQDESV come from the germline V gene (reference sequence). Germline trimming cut 1 base from V and 2 bases from J; bases unmatched to any gene: 8. The DNA for the CDR3 is TGTGCCAGCAGCTTAGAAACAGGGGCCTTTCCCTACGAGCAGTACTTC. As protein: CASSLETGAFPYEQYF.

This clonotype was detected only a few times. The V call is TRBV18, the J call TRBJ2-1; 10 nucleotides line up with TRBD2. Trimming removed 1 base from V and 2 bases from J; junction bases left unmatched: 2. From germline, CDR1 is KGHSH and CDR2 LQKENI. CDR3 length: 16 residues. The CDR3 nucleotides are TGTGCCAGCTCACCACTGAGCGGGGGGGCCTACAATGAGCAGTTCTTC. It is translated as CASSPLSGGAYNEQFF.

The rearrangement links TRBV27 to TRBJ2-5, with D possibly matching TRBD1 (6 bases). Germline V CDR1 and CDR2: MNHEY, SMNVEV (reference sequence). V dropped 3 bases and J dropped 1 base, with 15 bases sitting between them. The CDR3 has 16 residues. CDR3 nucleotide sequence: TGTGCCAGCAGTTTCGGGACAAACGGGGCCCAAGAGACCCAGTACTTC. Residues: CASSFGTNGAQETQYF.